Each of the 13 T cell receptor beta chains below was sequenced from the same sample in a study of control samples from healthy donors and cancer patients. TCRdb keeps only in-frame clones here, not all; method: immunoSEQ multiplex PCR. The repertoire has around 130,000 clones, 88% of them found once; the top ten carry about 3.2%. Sequenced input: blood. Receptors were obtained from a man between 45 and 60 years old in good health.

The CDR3 region is CASSLKRSGGYEQYF. The CDR3, as DNA: TGTGCCAGTAGTCTCAAGAGATCCGGCGGCTACGAGCAGTACTTC. The rearrangement uses TRBV19 and TRBJ2-7; no reliable D call. The CDR3 is made up of 15 amino acids. From germline, CDR1 is LNHDA and CDR2 SQIVND (reference sequence). The V gene lost 5 bases and the J gene lost 3 bases, with 17 bases spanning the gap.

The V gene is TRBV6-6, the J gene TRBJ2-7, with D perhaps matching TRBD2 (5 bases). This CDR3 contains 15 residues. CDR1 is MNHNY, CDR2 SVGAGI, per germline (reference sequence). Trimming left V 0 bases short and J 7 bases short, with 16 bases between. CDR3 region: CASSYSIPGAGEQYF. The CDR3 DNA is TGTGCCAGCAGTTACTCGATCCCCGGTGCGGGTGAGCAGTACTTC.

The CDR3 protein is CASSGQTTNTEAFF. For the CDR3, the DNA is TGTGCCAGCAGCGGACAGACTACGAACACTGAAGCTTTCTTT. This chain links TRBV9 with TRBJ1-1; the D gene is possibly TRBD1 (5 bases). There are 14 residues in the CDR3. Per germline, CDR1 SGDLS and CDR2 YYNGEE. Trimming left V 3 bases short and J 1 base short, with 10 bases between.

The rearrangement joins TRBV24-1 to TRBJ1-1, with a tentative D call TRBD1 (6 bases). The length of the CDR3 is 15 residues. Trimming cost V 4 bases and J 1 base, with 12 bases left between them. CDR1 and CDR2 from the germline V gene are KGHDR and SFDVKD. CDR3 DNA: TGTGCCACCAGTGACCCTAAGACAGGGAACACTGAAGCTTTCTTT. Its translation: CATSDPKTGNTEAFF.

The CDR3 coding sequence is TGTGCCTGGAATGGACAGGGGGCCTACGAGCAGTACTTC. This gives the protein CAWNGQGAYEQYF. The genes are TRBV30 and TRBJ2-7; TRBD1 agrees at 10 bases. The CDR3 has 13 amino acids. V was pared by 4 bases and J by 2 bases, with 2 bases of the junction left unmatched. Germline V gene data show CDR1 as GTSNPN and CDR2 as SVGIG (reference sequence).

This chain joins TRBV23-1 and TRBJ1-5; D gene ambiguous. TRBV23-1 is filed as an ORF, its function uncertain. Trimming removed 6 bases from V and 1 base from J, with 19 bases in between. The CDR3 has 17 residues. CDR3 coding DNA: TGCGCCAGCAGCCTAATATGTAGGGAAGGAAGCAATCAGCCCCAGCATTTT. Its protein is CASSLICREGSNQPQHF.

The chain has TRBV7-2 and TRBJ2-5; 9 positions match TRBD1. Germline values: CDR1 SGHTA, CDR2 FQGNSA. V lost 4 bases and J lost 5; bases outside the gene matches: 5. The CDR3 is 14 amino acids. The DNA of the CDR3 is TGTGCCAGCAGCTGGGACAGGGTGCTGGAGACCCAGTACTTC. Its translation: CASSWDRVLETQYF.

V is TRBV30 and J is TRBJ1-2; no clear D. Germline CDR1 reads GTSNPN; CDR2 reads SVGIG (reference sequence). The CDR3 is 17 residues long. Trimming took off 0 bases at V and 2 bases at J, with 19 bases between the two ends. The CDR3 sequence is CAWSVYLGGSYNYGYTF. The DNA for the CDR3 is TGTGCCTGGAGTGTATATTTGGGTGGATCTTACAACTATGGCTACACCTTC.

Worth noting for this clone: The germline gene is not matched at one end of the junction; a read error may be the cause. The chain has TRBV20-1 and TRBJ1-4; no clear D. The CDR3 contains 10 residues. Germline CDR1 and CDR2: DFQATT and SNEGSKA (reference sequence). The CDR3 protein is CSARDEGLTF. CDR3 in DNA: TGCAGTGCTAGAGATGAAGGACTTACCTTT.

The gene calls are TRBV29-1 and TRBJ1-4; D gene ambiguous. The CDR3 runs 11 residues. Germline assignment: CDR1 SQVTM and CDR2 ANQGSEA. V was trimmed by 2 bases and J by 6 bases, leaving 4 bases between them. CDR3 DNA sequence: TGCAGCGTTGAATTCGATGAAAAACTGTTTTTT. Protein product: CSVEFDEKLFF.

This sequence joins TRBV7-9 and TRBJ1-6; D is uncertain. This CDR3 contains 14 residues. Germline V lookup: CDR1 SEHNR, CDR2 FQNEAQ (reference sequence). The V end lost 1 base, the J end lost 10 bases, and 11 bases lay between the germline ends. The CDR3 spells CASSLEGQTSPLHF. For the CDR3, the DNA is TGTGCCAGCAGCTTAGAGGGCCAGACGTCACCCCTCCACTTT.

The CDR3 spells CASSILDTEAFF. The CDR3 DNA reads TGTGCCAGTAGTATATTGGACACTGAAGCTTTCTTT. The chain employs TRBV19 and TRBJ1-1; no clear D gene. V lost 2 bases to trimming and J lost 3 bases, with 4 bases between them. The CDR3 loop spans 12 amino acids. Germline CDR1 and CDR2: LNHDA and SQIVND (reference sequence). Combining the CDR3 with reference TRBV19 and TRBJ1-1 gives the whole variable domain DGGITQSPKYLFRKEGQNVTLSCEQNLNHDAMYWYRQDPGQGLRLIYYSQIVNDFQKGDIAEGYSVSREKKESFPLTVTSAQKNPTAFYLCASSILDTEAFFGQGTRLTVV.

The CDR3 bases are TGTGCCAGCTCGACCACGGACAGCGGCTGGGGAGCGCAGCAGTACTTC. Residues: CASSTTDSGWGAQQYF. This chain joins TRBV18 and TRBJ2-7; D is possibly TRBD1 (6 bases). The CDR3 has 16 residues. Trimming took off 6 bases at V and 8 bases at J, with 26 bases between the two ends. Germline V gene sequence: CDR1 KGHSH, CDR2 LQKENI.